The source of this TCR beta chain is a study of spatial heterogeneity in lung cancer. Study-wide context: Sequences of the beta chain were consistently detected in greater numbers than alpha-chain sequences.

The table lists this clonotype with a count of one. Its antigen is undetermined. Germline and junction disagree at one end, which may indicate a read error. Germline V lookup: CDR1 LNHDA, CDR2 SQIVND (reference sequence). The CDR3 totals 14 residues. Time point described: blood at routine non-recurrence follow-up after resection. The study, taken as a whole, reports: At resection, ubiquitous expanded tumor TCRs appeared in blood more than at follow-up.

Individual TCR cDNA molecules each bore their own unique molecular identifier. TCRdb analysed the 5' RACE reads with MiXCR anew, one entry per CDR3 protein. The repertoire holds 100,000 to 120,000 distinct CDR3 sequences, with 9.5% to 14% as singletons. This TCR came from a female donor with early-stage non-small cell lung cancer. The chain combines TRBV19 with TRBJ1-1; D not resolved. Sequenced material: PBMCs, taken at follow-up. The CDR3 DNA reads TGTGCCAGTAGTCTAGATTTCGAGTACACTGAAGCTTTCTTT. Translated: CASSLDFEYTEAFF.